A single sample gave rise to the 23 T cell receptor beta chains below, sequenced in a study of cytomegalovirus exposure and HLA in healthy donors. Primers included in the PCR were 60 Vbeta and 13 Jbeta primers. Measured with immunoSEQ multiplex PCR; TCRdb has only the in-frame clones, and not every one. The table shows fewer than 65,000 clones, with roughly 86% occurring only once. Specimen: PBMCs. The receptors were gathered from a man between 18 and 35 years old in good health and CMV-seronegative.

V gene TRBV7-9 combines with J gene TRBJ1-1; D not certain. The germline V and J ends were trimmed by 1 base and 1 base, with 10 bases remaining between them. Germline values: CDR1 SEHNR, CDR2 FQNEAQ (reference sequence). The CDR3 has 15 amino acids. The CDR3 nucleotides are TGTGCCAGCAGCTTAGGGGAGGGCGCGAACACTGAAGCTTTCTTT. It yields the protein CASSLGEGANTEAFF.

The gene calls are TRBV2 and TRBJ2-7; D gene unclear. Trimming cost V 0 bases and J 3 bases, with 9 bases left between them. CDR3 length: 14 amino acids. Germline V gene sequence: CDR1 SNHLY, CDR2 FYNNEI. CDR3 protein: CASSEAAGRYEQYF. The DNA for the CDR3 is TGTGCCAGCAGTGAAGCCGCCGGTCGCTACGAGCAGTACTTC.

The genes are TRBV30 and TRBJ1-1; D is possibly TRBD1 (5 bases). Germline CDR1 reads GTSNPN; CDR2 reads SVGIG (reference sequence). Trimming pared 2 bases from V and 4 bases from J, leaving 11 bases between. The CDR3 consists of 13 residues. The CDR3 nucleotides are TGTGCCTGGAGTTTACAGGAGAGCACTGAAGCTTTCTTT. This translates into CAWSLQESTEAFF.

The CDR3 DNA reads TGTGCCAGCAAAACTACTCAGGGTAATGAAAAACTGTTTTTT. Its protein is CASKTTQGNEKLFF. V gene TRBV6-1 combines with J gene TRBJ1-4, with D possibly TRBD1 on 5 matching bases. This CDR3 is built from 14 residues. Germline assignment: CDR1 MNHNS and CDR2 SASEGT. The V end lost 7 bases, the J end lost 4 bases, and 13 bases lay between the germline ends.

V is TRBV6-6 and J is TRBJ1-2; tentatively, D is TRBD1 (5 bases). Germline CDR1 is MNHNY and CDR2 is SVGAGI (reference sequence). There are 13 residues in the CDR3. The V end lost 7 bases, the J end lost 4 bases, and 13 bases lay between the germline ends. CDR3 region: CASKIQESYGYTF. The CDR3, as DNA: TGTGCCAGCAAGATACAGGAATCCTATGGCTACACCTTC.

The chain links TRBV4-1 to TRBJ2-7, with 11 bases fitting TRBD2. The V gene's germline CDR1 is MGHRA and CDR2 YSYEKL. This CDR3 region has 17 residues. J lost 5 bases, V lost 0 bases, and 9 bases had no gene match. CDR3 loop: CASSQDYSGTSGDEQYF. DNA for the CDR3: TGCGCCAGCAGCCAAGACTATTCCGGGACTAGCGGAGACGAGCAGTACTTC.

The chain couples TRBV30 to TRBJ2-3; 10 bases agree with TRBD1. Trimming took 8 bases from V and 1 from J; bases not matched to a gene: 6. The CDR3 covers 14 residues. Germline-derived CDR1 and CDR2 are GTSNPN and SVGIG (reference sequence). The CDR3 reads CALRQGAGTDTQYF. CDR3 in DNA: TGTGCCCTCCGACAGGGGGCTGGCACAGATACGCAGTATTTT.

The rearrangement links TRBV28 to TRBJ1-6, with TRBD1 matching 8 bases. The ends lost 6 bases at V and 7 bases at J; junction bases unmatched: 2. The CDR3 runs 13 residues. Germline V gene lookup returns CDR1 MDHEN and CDR2 SYDVKM. The CDR3, as DNA: TGTGCCAGCAGGGACAGGGCAAATTCACCCCTCCACTTT. Translating gives CASRDRANSPLHF.

The count of this clone is one. The J gene is TRBJ2-3, the V gene TRBV6-5; 7 positions match TRBD1. The trim removed 7 bases at V and 1 base at J, leaving 8 bases unmatched. This CDR3 has 15 amino acids. Germline lookup yields CDR1 MNHEY and CDR2 SVGAGI. The CDR3 loop is CASTKTGVRTDTQYF. The DNA of the CDR3 is TGTGCCAGCACTAAAACAGGGGTTCGCACAGATACGCAGTATTTT.

The chain couples TRBV9 to TRBJ1-5, with no clear D. V dropped 2 bases and J dropped 0 bases, with 6 bases sitting between them. CDR3 length equals 14 residues. Per the germline V gene, CDR1 is SGDLS and CDR2 is YYNGEE. The CDR3 nucleotides are TGTGCCAGCAGCGTCGGGGATAGCAATCAGCCCCAGCATTTT. Translation gives CASSVGDSNQPQHF. Drawing the rest from reference TRBV9 and TRBJ1-5, the complete variable domain is DSGVTQTPKHLITATGQRVTLRCSPRSGDLSVYWYQQSLDQGLQFLIQYYNGEERAKGNILERFSAQQFPDLHSELNLSSLELGDSALYFCASSVGDSNQPQHFGDGTRLSIL.

V gene TRBV30 combines with J gene TRBJ1-2, with D hard to call. V lost 3 bases and J 4 bases, leaving 9 bases between the germline ends. Germline lookup yields CDR1 GTSNPN and CDR2 SVGIG (reference sequence). The length of the CDR3 is 12 residues. CDR3 in amino acids: CAWRGSSYGYTF. CDR3 nucleotides: TGTGCCTGGAGGGGGAGTTCCTATGGCTACACCTTC.

The V and J genes are TRBV7-2 and TRBJ2-3; 8 nucleotides line up with TRBD2. The CDR3 extends over 15 amino acids. Unmatched junction bases numbered 6, after V lost 2 bases and J lost 5 bases. The germline V gene encodes CDR1 SGHTA and CDR2 FQGNSA. The CDR3 sequence: CASSLSGGAGDTQYF. In DNA, the CDR3 is TGTGCCAGCAGCTTATCCGGGGGGGCCGGAGATACGCAGTATTTT.

This clone was counted only a few times. This chain links TRBV19 with TRBJ2-5; D might be TRBD1 (6 bases). V lost 8 bases, J lost 0 bases, and 10 bases lay in between. The CDR3 contains 13 residues. Germline V gives CDR1 LNHDA, CDR2 SQIVND (reference sequence). CDR3 coding DNA: TGTGCCAGTGGCAGGGGATACCAAGAGACCCAGTACTTC. Residues: CASGRGYQETQYF.

Only one count was recorded for this clone. The chain recombines TRBV30 with TRBJ2-7, with a possible D match to TRBD1 (6 bases). The CDR3 consists of 11 residues. CDR1 and CDR2 (germline): GTSNPN, SVGIG (reference sequence). V lost 8 bases and J lost 3, with 11 bases in between. This CDR3 reads CAHGQNYEQYF. The CDR3 coding sequence is TGTGCCCACGGACAGAACTACGAGCAGTACTTC.

The rearrangement joins TRBV5-1 to TRBJ1-1; D is perhaps TRBD1 (6 bases). In germline, CDR1 is SGHRS, CDR2 YFSETQ. Deletions cut 4 bases from V and 1 base from J, with 11 bases between. The length of the CDR3 is 14 residues. The CDR3 reads CASSPEQGNTEAFF. In DNA form, the CDR3 reads TGCGCCAGCAGCCCGGAACAGGGGAACACTGAAGCTTTCTTT. The full variable domain, rest sourced from reference TRBV5-1 and TRBJ1-1, is KAGVTQTPRYLIKTRGQQVTLSCSPISGHRSVSWYQQTPGQGLQFLFEYFSETQRNKGNFPGRFSGRQFSNSRSEMNVSTLELGDSALYLCASSPEQGNTEAFFGQGTRLTVV.

V is TRBV11-2 and J is TRBJ1-6, with D unresolved. The CDR3 is 16 residues long. CDR1 is SGHAT and CDR2 is FQNNGV in the germline V gene. Trimming shortened V by 1 base and J by 6 bases, and 13 bases separated the two germline ends. CDR3 loop: CASSLVTQAPNSPLHF. The CDR3 bases are TGTGCCAGCAGCTTAGTAACGCAGGCTCCTAATTCACCCCTCCACTTT. Filled out from reference TRBV11-2 and TRBJ1-6, the complete variable domain reads EAGVAQSPRYKIIEKRQSVAFWCNPISGHATLYWYQQILGQGPKLLIQFQNNGVVDDSQLPKDRFSAERLKGVDSTLKIQPAKLEDSAVYLCASSLVTQAPNSPLHFGNGTRLTVT.

This rearrangement joins TRBV28 to TRBJ1-4; the D is unclear. The V gene's germline CDR1 is MDHEN and CDR2 SYDVKM. The V and J ends lost 4 bases and 3 bases respectively, with 15 bases between them. This CDR3 is 16 amino acids long. CDR3 region: CASSSPGKHPNEKLFF. The CDR3 DNA reads TGTGCCAGCAGTTCACCCGGGAAACACCCTAATGAAAAACTGTTTTTT.

The rearrangement links TRBV11-1 to TRBJ1-1; TRBD1 might be the D (5 bases). The germline CDR1 and CDR2 sequences are SGHAT and FQDESV (reference sequence). V lost 8 bases and J 5 bases, leaving 9 bases between the germline ends. This CDR3 comprises 11 residues. The CDR3 sequence: CASGRVTEAFF. In DNA form, the CDR3 reads TGTGCCAGCGGCAGGGTGACTGAAGCTTTCTTT.

This chain's CDR3 is CASSQPTSQAFF. CDR3 in DNA: TGTGCCAGCAGCCAACCGACATCCCAAGCTTTCTTT. The chain couples TRBV14 to TRBJ1-1, with no clear D. The CDR3 length is 12 residues. Germline lookup yields CDR1 SGHDN and CDR2 FVKESK. V was cut by 2 bases and J by 9 bases, with 10 bases left in between.

The chain combines TRBV28 with TRBJ1-1; possibly TRBD1 for D (5 bases). Trimming cost V 8 bases and J 5 bases, with 18 bases left between them. The length of the CDR3 is 14 residues. Germline V gives CDR1 MDHEN, CDR2 SYDVKM. The CDR3 reads CASLNWRGETEAFF. The CDR3 region has the DNA TGTGCCAGCTTAAACTGGAGGGGAGAAACTGAAGCTTTCTTT.

V gene TRBV6-5 combines with J gene TRBJ2-1, with a weak D call TRBD1 (6 bases). V was clipped by 4 bases and J by 10 bases, with 11 bases between them. The CDR3 sequence is 12 residues long. Per germline, CDR1 MNHEY and CDR2 SVGAGI. The CDR3 spells CASSFVTGEQFF. The CDR3 DNA is TGTGCCAGCAGTTTCGTGACAGGCGAGCAGTTCTTC.

Details on this clone: The germline gene is not matched at one end of the junction; a read error may be the cause. Other DNA variants within this sample encode the same CDR3. The chain recombines TRBV7-3 with TRBJ1-1, with unresolved D. This CDR3 contains 13 residues. Germline V gene sequence: CDR1 SGHTA, CDR2 FQGTGA. The CDR3 loop is CASSLTRNTEAFF. CDR3 nucleotides: TGTGCCAGCAGCCTAACCCGGAACACTGAAGCTTTCTTT.

This chain joins TRBV11-3 and TRBJ1-1; D is ambiguous. V lost 4 bases and J 0 bases, leaving 15 bases between the germline ends. CDR3 length: 16 amino acids. Germline V gene data show CDR1 as SGHNT and CDR2 as YENEEA. The CDR3 spells CASSSSSPGMNTEAFF. The DNA for the CDR3 is TGTGCCAGCAGCTCCTCATCCCCCGGGATGAACACTGAAGCTTTCTTT.